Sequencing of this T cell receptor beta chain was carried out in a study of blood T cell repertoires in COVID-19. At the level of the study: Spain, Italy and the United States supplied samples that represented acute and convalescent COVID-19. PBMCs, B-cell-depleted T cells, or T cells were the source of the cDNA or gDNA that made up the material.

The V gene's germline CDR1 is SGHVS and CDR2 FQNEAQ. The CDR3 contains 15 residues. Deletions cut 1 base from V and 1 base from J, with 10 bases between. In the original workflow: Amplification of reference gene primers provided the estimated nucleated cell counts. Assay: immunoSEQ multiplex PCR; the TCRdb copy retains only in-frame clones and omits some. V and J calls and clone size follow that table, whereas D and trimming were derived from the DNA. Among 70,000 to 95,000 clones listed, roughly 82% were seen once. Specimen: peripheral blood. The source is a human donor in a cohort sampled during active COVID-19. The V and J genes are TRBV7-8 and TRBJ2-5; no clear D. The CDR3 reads CASSLGAQSQETQYF. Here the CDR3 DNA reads TGTGCCAGCAGCTTAGGGGCTCAGTCCCAAGAGACCCAGTACTTC.